This paragraph covers one T cell receptor beta chain sequence. This sample was taken from a study of blood T cell repertoires in COVID-19. Per the original data handling: Reference gene primer amplification gave estimated nucleated cell counts. Assay used: immunoSEQ multiplex PCR; TCRdb lists only in-frame clones, some missing. The V and J calls and clone size were taken over from that table, and D and trimming were inferred from the DNA. The table has roughly 68,000 clones, 90% seen once. Trimming took 2 bases from V and 4 from J; bases not matched to a gene: 4. This CDR3 is built from 15 residues. The germline CDR1 and CDR2 sequences are KGHSH and LQKENI.

This clonotype originated in an elderly woman with active COVID-19. The V and J genes are TRBV18 and TRBJ1-5, with 8 bases fitting TRBD1. Input material: peripheral blood. DNA of the CDR3: TGTGCCAGCTCACCAGGGACAGGCGTTAATCAGCCCCAGCATTTT. It codes for CASSPGTGVNQPQHF.